This T cell receptor (beta chain) originates from a study of T cell responses to AZD1222 COVID-19 vaccine (dated by TCRdb to the early 2020s). The study in broad terms: A total of 230 to 250 trial participants underwent TCR sequencing, of whom some 200 had received two doses of AZD1222 and some 25 had received two doses of the MenACWY control vaccine. Trial participants were enrolled by age into 18-55, 56-69 and 70-plus year subgroups, with around 140, 26 and 57 TCR-sequenced participants respectively. The paper as a whole reports these results and caveats: Conclusions about previously exposed vaccinees are limited, since just a handful of AZD1222 recipients were seropositive for SARS-CoV-2 at baseline. The vaccine-associated CD4 TCRs covered the entire spike protein, and the dominant responses fell in regions 160-218 and 743-854. A significant rise in spike-specific TCR breadth and depth was observed after two AZD1222 doses relative to day 0 and relative to MenACWY recipients. Most participants were white British and females outnumbered males, and the authors suggested that clonal diversity may have been underestimated. No day 14 peak-response samples were available, so repertoires were characterized only after the peak T cell response. The 56-69-year group was small, and its depth increase did not reach significance, likely because of low power. Reportedly, close to half of the unique spike-specific TCRs recognized epitopes lying outside the regions that are mutated in the B.1.351 and B.1.1.7 variants.

The CDR3 regions of human TCRbeta chains were analyzed by immunosequencing. In the source study's methods: TCRs in the repertoires were compared against a reference library of SARS-CoV-2-specific TCRs that had been generated with the MIRA antigen-specificity platform. Breadth meant the fraction of unique TCRs that were SARS-CoV-2-associated, whereas depth meant the fraction of total T cells that were SARS-CoV-2-associated. Using the MIRA data, each spike-specific TCR was assigned both to the spike region to which the TCR was reactive and to a CD4 or CD8 class. Log10-transformed breadth and depth values were compared by one-way ANOVA with Sidak's multiple comparisons tests. Imported from immuneACCESS, the table was reduced by TCRdb to in-frame sequences with V and J called. These copies leave out some clones; in studies compared against another copy, an unresolved V gene accounts for under half, and the cause of the remainder is not known. V, J and clone size derive from that table, while D and trimming were established from the DNA sequence. The sample table holds approximately 160,000 clones, of which about 90% were seen once. The ten biggest clones cover around 1% of the sample.

The time point label on this specimen signifies: about 28 days (+/-7) after the second vaccine dose. AZD1222 recipients whose second dose came at about 4 weeks and those whose second dose came at about 12 weeks were combined into one group, since spike-specific TCR depth and breadth did not differ between the two schedules. The vaccinee samples were drawn from two UK trials, COV001 and COV002, one of which was a single-blind randomized controlled phase 2/3 trial testing AZD1222 (ChAdOx1 nCoV-19) in healthy adults. For TCRbeta chain sequencing, PBMC samples were collected from trial participants at day 0 and at day 28 after the second dose. Notes on this clone: Which antigen it targets is not known. No quality values exist for individual bases; no much larger clone is one base distant.

This TCR was sampled from an adult who received the AZD1222 COVID-19 vaccine. The specimen comprised peripheral blood, sampled 28 days after the second AZD1222 dose.

CDR3 region: CASSSLTSANEQFF. The DNA sequence reads TGTGCCAGCAGTAGCCTCACCTCGGCGAATGAGCAGTTCTTC. This chain joins TRBV6-5 to TRBJ2-1, with no confident D gene call. V is pared back by 5 bases and J by 7 bases, with 15 bases lying between the germline termini. Counted from cysteine to phenylalanine, this CDR3 has 14 amino acids. Only the CDR3 region is kept as DNA, spanning 42 bases read in frame from base 1. The germline V gene supplies CDR1 MNHEY and CDR2 SVGAGI.